This T cell receptor beta chain derives from a study of blood T cells in healthy people across ages. Findings and caveats of the study: Whereas aged donors had fewer naive CD4+ cells, long-lived donors had more of them and higher diversity.

Concerning this clonotype itself: The antigen is not known.

Then a second PCR, running about 6 to 12 cycles, was carried out with a sample-barcoded 5' primer and a J-beta primer mix. Every cDNA was tagged by a template-switch adaptor with 12 random nucleotides. One entry per CDR3 protein results from TCRdb running MiXCR on the 5' RACE reads. The sample includes about 970,000 distinct CDR3 sequences, roughly 51% seen only once; the top ten take over 20%. Each donor had 8 to 10 milliliters of peripheral blood drawn. This CDR3 is 14 amino acids long. Deletions cut 4 bases from V and 11 bases from J, with 21 bases between. Germline V CDR1 and CDR2: SGHRS, YFSETQ. The specimen was blood. The sequence was obtained from a woman aged 55 to 70 in good health. The chain employs TRBV5-1 and TRBJ2-5, with D perhaps TRBD1 (6 bases). The CDR3 protein is CASSPDSSYNEQYF. The DNA for the CDR3 is TGCGCCAGCAGCCCGGACAGTTCCTACAATGAGCAGTACTTC.